The 14 T cell receptor beta chains listed next were all sequenced from one sample in a study of T-cell memory formation after mild COVID-19. TCRdb called the 5' RACE reads again in MiXCR, with one record for every CDR3 protein. The data contain some 160,000 distinct CDR3 sequences, roughly 13% of them singletons. The sample taken for sequencing was PBMCs or a T cell subset sorted from them (not recorded which). These receptor sequences come from a man younger than 35 who had mild COVID-19 (a few samples of this study predate the infection). Cell type and time point are not known.

This clonotype was picked up many times. The rearrangement joins TRBV12-3 or TRBV12-4 to TRBJ2-2; 7 nucleotides line up with TRBD1. This CDR3 has 14 residues. Trimming removed 5 bases from V and 4 bases from J; junction bases left unmatched: 4. For the CDR3, the DNA is TGTGCCAGCAGTCCGGGACAGCCCACCGGGGAGCTGTTTTTT. This codes for CASSPGQPTGELFF.

This chain connects TRBV5-6 to TRBJ2-5; weak D call: TRBD2 (7 bases). The germline V gene encodes CDR1 SGHDT and CDR2 YYEEEE. V lost 4 bases, J lost 4 bases, and 14 bases lay in between. The CDR3 contains 14 residues. The CDR3 protein is CASSRAGAPETQYF. In DNA form, the CDR3 reads TGTGCCAGCAGCCGGGCGGGGGCCCCAGAGACCCAGTACTTC.

The table lists this clonotype with many counts. The chain carries TRBV7-9 and TRBJ1-2; D not resolved. The length of the CDR3 is 12 residues. Germline-derived CDR1 and CDR2 are SEHNR and FQNEAQ (reference sequence). Trimming removed 4 bases from V and 7 bases from J, with 10 bases in between. CDR3 region: CASSSENGGYTF. CDR3 DNA sequence: TGTGCCAGCAGCTCCGAGAATGGTGGCTACACCTTC.

For this clonotype: At one boundary the junction diverges from the germline segment, which might be a read error. The chain joins TRBV7-2 to TRBJ1-1; 7 bases map to TRBD1. CDR3 length: 12 amino acids. CDR1 is SGHTA, CDR2 FQGNSA, per germline. The CDR3 protein is CASSLPTGSLIF. The CDR3 DNA reads TGTGCCAGCAGCTTACCGACAGGGTCTCTGATCTTT.

The rearrangement uses TRBV7-9 and TRBJ1-3, with TRBD1 as a possible D gene (5 bases). This CDR3 is built from 16 residues. Trimming left V 5 bases short and J 0 bases short, with 14 bases between. Germline CDR1 is SEHNR and CDR2 is FQNEAQ (reference sequence). The CDR3 nucleotides read TGTGCCAGCAGCCCCCCATACAGGTTCTCTGGAAACACCATATATTTT. This codes for CASSPPYRFSGNTIYF.

This CDR3 is CASSYSGSPARENIQYF. DNA for the CDR3: TGTGCCAGCAGCTACTCGGGTAGTCCGGCTCGGGAAAACATTCAGTACTTC. V is TRBV11-2 and J is TRBJ2-4; D gene unclear. Germline CDR1 and CDR2: SGHAT and FQNNGV. V was clipped by 4 bases and J by 5 bases, with 21 bases between them. The CDR3 runs to 17 residues.

The J gene is TRBJ2-5, the V gene TRBV7-9; maybe TRBD2 (6 bases). Germline V gene sequence: CDR1 SEHNR, CDR2 FQNEAQ (reference sequence). Trimming shortened V by 1 base and J by 2 bases, and 11 bases separated the two germline ends. CDR3 length equals 15 residues. This CDR3 is CASSLGGVIQETQYF. CDR3 nucleotide sequence: TGTGCCAGCAGCTTAGGGGGGGTTATTCAAGAGACCCAGTACTTC.

There are a few counts of this clonotype. The chain has TRBV7-6 and TRBJ2-2, with unresolved D. Germline V gene data show CDR1 as SGHVS and CDR2 as FNYEAQ. V was trimmed by 5 bases and J by 1 base, leaving 11 bases between them. The length of the CDR3 is 15 residues. The CDR3 loop reads CASSTGRRNTGELFF. In DNA form, the CDR3 reads TGTGCCAGCAGCACCGGACGGAGGAACACCGGGGAGCTGTTTTTT.

The V and J genes are TRBV28 and TRBJ1-5; D remains unclear. The CDR3 covers 12 residues. CDR1 and CDR2 (germline): MDHEN, SYDVKM. V lost 3 bases, J lost 7 bases, and 7 bases lay in between. DNA of the CDR3: TGTGCCAGCAGTTTGAGGGAGCAGCCCCAGCATTTT. As protein: CASSLREQPQHF.

This clonotype was counted between two and nine times. CDR3 sequence: CASSSRRDIGTQYF. The CDR3 DNA reads TGTGCCAGCAGCTCGCGTCGGGACATAGGGACCCAGTACTTC. This chain joins TRBV5-5 and TRBJ2-5; a weak D match, TRBD1 (6 bases). Between the trimmed V and J ends, which lost 3 bases and 7 bases, there was a span of 16 bases. The germline gives CDR1 SGHKS, CDR2 YYEKEE (reference sequence). The CDR3 has 14 residues.

This clonotype was seen a few times. V usage is TRBV7-9 and J usage is TRBJ2-3, with TRBD2 identical over 11 bases. V was clipped by 5 bases and J by 7 bases; unmatched bases: 5. The CDR3 sequence is 14 residues long. CDR1 is SEHNR, CDR2 FQNEAQ, per germline (reference sequence). Here the CDR3 reads CASSGGTSGHTQYF. For the CDR3, the DNA is TGTGCCAGCAGCGGCGGGACTAGCGGCCATACGCAGTATTTT.

This CDR3 reads CASSQEQGRENTIYF. The CDR3 nucleotides are TGTGCCAGCAGCCAAGAACAGGGACGAGAAAACACCATATATTTT. V and J are TRBV4-2 and TRBJ1-3; the D gene is possibly TRBD1 (6 bases). The germline gives CDR1 LGHNA, CDR2 YNFKEQ. CDR3 length equals 15 residues. V was trimmed by 0 bases and J by 6 bases, leaving 12 bases between them.

The V and J genes are TRBV5-1 and TRBJ1-1; 7 bases match TRBD1. Per germline, CDR1 SGHRS and CDR2 YFSETQ. The CDR3 contains 15 residues. J lost 5 bases, V lost 4 bases, and 11 bases had no gene match. The CDR3 is CASSLVGRGRTEAFF. CDR3 in DNA: TGCGCCAGCAGCCTGGTAGGGAGGGGGCGGACTGAAGCTTTCTTT.

J is TRBJ1-4 and V is TRBV6-2 or TRBV6-3; D may be TRBD1 (5 bases). Germline CDR1 reads MNHEY; CDR2 reads SVGEGT. Trimming took 6 bases from V and 6 from J, leaving 8 bases between them. The CDR3 is made up of 12 amino acids. The CDR3, as DNA: TGTGCCAGCAGCAGGGCGGATGAAAAACTGTTTTTT. Amino acid sequence: CASSRADEKLFF.